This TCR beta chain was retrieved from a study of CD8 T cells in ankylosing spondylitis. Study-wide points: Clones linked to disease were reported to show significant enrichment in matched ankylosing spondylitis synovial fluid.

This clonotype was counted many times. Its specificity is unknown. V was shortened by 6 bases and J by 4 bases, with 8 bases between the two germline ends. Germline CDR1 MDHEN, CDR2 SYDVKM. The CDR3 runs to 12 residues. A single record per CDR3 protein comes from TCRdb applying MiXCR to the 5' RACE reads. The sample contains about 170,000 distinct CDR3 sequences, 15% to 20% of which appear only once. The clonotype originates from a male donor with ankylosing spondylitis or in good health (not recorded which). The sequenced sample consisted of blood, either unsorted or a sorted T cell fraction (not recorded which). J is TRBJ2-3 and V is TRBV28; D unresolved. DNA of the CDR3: TGTGCCAGCAGCCCCGTTGCAGATACGCAGTATTTT. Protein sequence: CASSPVADTQYF. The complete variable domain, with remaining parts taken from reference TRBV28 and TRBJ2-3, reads DVKVTQSSRYLVKRTGEKVFLECVQDMDHENMFWYRQDPGLGLRLIYFSYDVKMKEKGDIPEGYSVSREKKERFSLILESASTNQTSMYLCASSPVADTQYFGPGTRLTVL.